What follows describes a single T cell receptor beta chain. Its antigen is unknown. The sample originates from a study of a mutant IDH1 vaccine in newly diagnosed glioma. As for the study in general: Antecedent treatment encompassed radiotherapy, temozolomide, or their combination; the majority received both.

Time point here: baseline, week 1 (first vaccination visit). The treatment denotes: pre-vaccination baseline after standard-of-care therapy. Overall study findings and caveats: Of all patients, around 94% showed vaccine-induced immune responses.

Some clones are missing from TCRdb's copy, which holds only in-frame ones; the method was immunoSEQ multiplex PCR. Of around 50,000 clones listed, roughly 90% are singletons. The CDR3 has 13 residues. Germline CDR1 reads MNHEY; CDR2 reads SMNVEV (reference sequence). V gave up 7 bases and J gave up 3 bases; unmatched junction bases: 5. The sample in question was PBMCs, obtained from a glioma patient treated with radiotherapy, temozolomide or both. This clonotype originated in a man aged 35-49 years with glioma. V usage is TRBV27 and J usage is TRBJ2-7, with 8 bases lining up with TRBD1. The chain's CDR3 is CASNPTGVYEQYF. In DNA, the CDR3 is TGTGCCAGCAATCCGACAGGGGTCTACGAGCAGTACTTC.